These T cell receptor beta chains were read from a single sample in a study of human T cells and chemical hapten exposure. TCRdb independently ran MiXCR on the RACE reads; one entry per CDR3 protein. The repertoire consists of 74,000 or so distinct CDR3 sequences, with 12% occurring once and the leading ten covering roughly 3.6%. The specimen was whole blood, collected in connection with sensitization to the hapten diphenylcyclopropenone (DPC). These receptors were taken from a woman in her sixties or seventies with alopecia areata. Some clones in this sample may be carry-over from other donors' samples. Both conserved end residues are part of each CDR3. A D gene is named only where the DNA matches it firmly. A clone size is listed for some rows: how often the clone was seen (once, few, many), or a class if it is expanded.

D,size,V,J,DNA,CDR3
TRBD2,NA,TRBV10-1,TRBJ2-3,TGCGCCAGCAGTAATCTAGCGGGGGGCACAGATACGCAGTATTTT,CASSNLAGGTDTQYF
TRBD2,few,TRBV9,TRBJ2-2,TGTGCCAGCAGCCCCCAGTGGGGGGGAGGTACCGGGGAGCTGTTTTTT,CASSPQWGGGTGELFF
TRBD1,few,TRBV12-3/TRBV12-4,TRBJ2-7,TGTGCCAGCAGGTCCAACAGGGGATCCTACGAGCAGTACTTC,CASRSNRGSYEQYF
TRBD1,many,TRBV5-1,TRBJ1-2,TGCGCCAGCAGCCAGGGACAGGGAGCCCGCTCAGGGGGCTACACCTTC,CASSQGQGARSGGYTF
NA,many,TRBV4-1,TRBJ2-1,TGCGCCAGCAGCCAACCCGGGGACAATGAGCAGTTCTTC,CASSQPGDNEQFF
NA,many,TRBV11-2,TRBJ2-3,TGTGCCAGCAGCTTTCGGAGGGACAGCCGGGCAGATACGCAGTATTTT,CASSFRRDSRADTQYF
TRBD2,few,TRBV4-2,TRBJ2-1,TGTGCCAGCAGCCAAGACGGGACTAGCGGGTACAATGAGCAGTTCTTC,CASSQDGTSGYNEQFF
NA,NA,TRBV5-1,TRBJ2-2,TGCGCCAGCAGCACCGGACAGACGAGCACCGGGGAGCTGTTTTTT,CASSTGQTSTGELFF
NA,few,TRBV25-1,TRBJ2-7,TGTGCCAGCAGTGAAACAGGGTACGAGCAGTACTTC,CASSETGYEQYF
NA,many,TRBV20-1,TRBJ1-1,TGCAGTGCAAAGAGGGGGGATCTGAACACTGAAGCTTTCTTT,CSAKRGDLNTEAFF
TRBD1,NA,TRBV10-3,TRBJ1-1,TGTGCCATCAGTGAGTCGGAAGGACAGGCTGCTTTCTTT,CAISESEGQAAFF
NA,NA,TRBV28,TRBJ2-1,TGTGCCAGCAGCTCAGGACAGTTCAATGAGCAGTTCTTC,CASSSGQFNEQFF
TRBD1,many,TRBV29-1,TRBJ2-7,TGCAGCGTCGGGGACAGTATGGCCGAGCAGTACTTC,CSVGDSMAEQYF
NA,few,TRBV12-3/TRBV12-4,TRBJ2-3,TGTGCCAGCAGTTTAGTGTTCGATACGCAGTATTTT,CASSLVFDTQYF
NA,few,TRBV9,TRBJ2-7,TGTGCCAGCAGCGTAACAAGAATCGGGGGCGAGCAGTACTTC,CASSVTRIGGEQYF
NA,NA,TRBV2,TRBJ2-5,TGTGCCAGCAGGCGCAGCTTCCAAGAGACCCAGTACTTC,CASRRSFQETQYF
NA,few,TRBV7-9,TRBJ2-7,TGTGCCAGCAGCCCCCGCGAGCAGTACTTC,CASSPREQYF
TRBD2,many,TRBV5-8,TRBJ2-3,TGTGCCAGCAGCATGGGACTAGCGATAGATACGCAGTATTTT,CASSMGLAIDTQYF
NA,many,TRBV7-9,TRBJ2-5,TGTGCCAGCAGCTTAGTCTCCCAGACCCAGTACTTC,CASSLVSQTQYF
NA,NA,TRBV20-1,TRBJ1-5,TGCAGTGCCCCCGAGGGGAGCAATCAGCCCCAGCATTTT,CSAPEGSNQPQHF
NA,many,TRBV9,TRBJ1-2,TGTGCCAGCAGCGTAGATCCAGGGGTAAACTATGGCTACACCTTC,CASSVDPGVNYGYTF
NA,many,TRBV21-1,TRBJ2-7,TGTGCCAGCAAAGACGACGAGCAGTACTTC,CASKDDEQYF
NA,few,TRBV18,TRBJ1-1,TGTGCCAGCTCACCAGCTACAGGGATTTCTTTCTTT,CASSPATGISFF
TRBD1,many,TRBV7-9,TRBJ1-2,TGTGCCAGCAGCCCCGGGACAGCCCCAAACTATGGCTACACCTTC,CASSPGTAPNYGYTF
NA,many,TRBV12-3/TRBV12-4,TRBJ1-1,TGTGCCAGCAGCAGCGGACTTCGAGCTTTCTTT,CASSSGLRAFF
NA,few,TRBV3-1,TRBJ1-3,TGTGCCAGCAGTCGTGCGGGGGGAAACACCATATATTTT,CASSRAGGNTIYF
NA,NA,TRBV20-1,TRBJ1-6,TGCAGTGCTAACCGGCCGGGGGGCACCTATAATTCACCCCTCCACTTT,CSANRPGGTYNSPLHF
NA,many,TRBV5-1,TRBJ1-3,TGCGCCAGCAGCATAGGGACGGCGTCCGGAAACACCATATATTTT,CASSIGTASGNTIYF
TRBD1,NA,TRBV12-3/TRBV12-4,TRBJ2-7,TGTGCCAGCAGTTTATTAGGGACAGGGACCTACGAGCAGTACTTC,CASSLLGTGTYEQYF
TRBD1,few,TRBV27,TRBJ1-2,TGTGCCAGCAGTTTAGGGGGGACAGAGCCCTATGGCTACACCTTC,CASSLGGTEPYGYTF
NA,NA,TRBV9,TRBJ1-6,TGTGCCAGCAGTGTAAGGGTGCGGCAGGGCGATTATAATTCACCCCTCCCCTTT,CASSVRVRQGDYNSPLPF
TRBD1,few,TRBV9,TRBJ1-1,TGTGCCAGCAGCGTCTGCCCCCCACAAGACAGGGTTGGTACTGAAGCTTTCTTT,CASSVCPPQDRVGTEAFF
NA,few,TRBV7-2,TRBJ2-3,TGTGCCAGCAGCTTGAGGGAATTGGCGGATACGCAGTATTTT,CASSLRELADTQYF
NA,NA,TRBV20-1,TRBJ2-5,TGCAGTGCTAGACCCCCCTGGGGCGCGGAACAAGAGACCCAGTACTTC,CSARPPWGAEQETQYF
NA,many,TRBV29-1,TRBJ1-1,TGCAGCGTTGACTTCATGAACACTGAAGCTTTCTTT,CSVDFMNTEAFF
TRBD1,many,TRBV11-2,TRBJ1-3,TGTGCCAGCAGCCCGGGGGACAGGGCCTCTGGAAACACCATATATTTT,CASSPGDRASGNTIYF
TRBD1,many,TRBV3-1,TRBJ1-2,TGTGCCAGCAGCCAAGACGTTGCAGGGGGGTTTGGCTACACCTTC,CASSQDVAGGFGYTF
NA,NA,TRBV5-1,TRBJ2-2,TGCGCCAGCAGCCAAGGGCCCGTTATCACCGGGGAGCTGTTTTTT,CASSQGPVITGELFF
NA,few,TRBV29-1,TRBJ2-2,TGCAGCGTTTACACGAACACCGGGGAGCTGTTTTTT,CSVYTNTGELFF
TRBD1,many,TRBV7-3,TRBJ1-1,TGTGCCAGCAGCCTGGGGGACAGGGAGGTAGCTTTCTTT,CASSLGDREVAFF
TRBD1,NA,TRBV5-1,TRBJ2-5,TGCGCCAGCAGCTTGGAAGGACAGGGTCAAGAGACCCAGTACTTC,CASSLEGQGQETQYF
NA,few,TRBV21-1,TRBJ1-2,TGTGCCAGCAGCCCCCCGGGGGGAAACTATGGCTACACCTTC,CASSPPGGNYGYTF
NA,NA,TRBV12-3/TRBV12-4,TRBJ2-1,TGTGCCAGCAGGCGGACTATTCTCAATGAGCAGTTCTTC,CASRRTILNEQFF
NA,many,TRBV5-4,TRBJ1-2,TGTGCCAGCAGCCCCCCGAGGGCGGGCGGCTACACCTTC,CASSPPRAGGYTF
NA,NA,TRBV10-2,TRBJ2-1,TGCGCCAGCAGTGGAATATCTAGTGAGCAGTTCTTC,CASSGISSEQFF
NA,few,TRBV11-2,TRBJ2-3,TGTGCCAGCAGCCGGGGGGCCCCTGGAGATACGCAGTATTTT,CASSRGAPGDTQYF
TRBD1,few,TRBV12-3/TRBV12-4,TRBJ2-6,TGTGCCAGCAGTTTAGCGGACAGGGATAACGTCCTGACTTTC,CASSLADRDNVLTF
TRBD1,many,TRBV11-2,TRBJ1-4,TGTGCCAGCAGCTCACAGGGGCCGGTTAGTGAAAAACTGTTTTTT,CASSSQGPVSEKLFF
NA,NA,TRBV6-1,TRBJ1-1,TGTGCCACTAGAGGACAACTGAACACTGAAGCTTTCTTT,CATRGQLNTEAFF
NA,NA,TRBV6-4,TRBJ2-5,TGTGCCAGCAGTGACCGAGCAGGAAACCAAGAGACCCAGTACTTC,CASSDRAGNQETQYF
TRBD2,many,TRBV10-3,TRBJ2-1,TGTGCCATCAGAGGGCTAGCGGGACCCTACAATGAGCAGTTCTTC,CAIRGLAGPYNEQFF
TRBD2,few,TRBV10-2,TRBJ2-3,TGCGCCAGCAGGAGAGCGGGGTCTAGCACAGATACGCAGTATTTT,CASRRAGSSTDTQYF
NA,NA,TRBV20-1,TRBJ2-5,TGCAGTGCTAGAGATAACAGCTACCAGTACTTC,CSARDNSYQYF